These 27 T cell receptor beta chains share one sample of origin, sequenced in a study of CD8 T cells in ankylosing spondylitis. Study observations and caveats: There was a TCR beta motif, made of several highly homologous variants, that appeared characteristic of ankylosing spondylitis blood.

Via MiXCR, TCRdb re-called the 5' RACE reads, giving one row per CDR3 protein. This sample has about 420,000 distinct CDR3 sequences, with about 22% found just once. Their target antigens are unknown. The sequenced sample was blood, either unsorted or a sorted T cell fraction (not recorded which). These receptors were taken from a male donor with ankylosing spondylitis.

This chain connects TRBV20-1 to TRBJ1-2; 8 positions agree with TRBD1. This CDR3 spans 12 amino acids. Germline V CDR1 and CDR2: DFQATT, SNEGSKA (reference sequence). V trimming: 6 bases; J trimming: 8 bases; junction bases outside the gene matches: 8. The CDR3 here is CSARQGTGGYTF. The CDR3 DNA follows: TGCAGTGCGAGACAGGGGACAGGCGGCTACACCTTC.

This clonotype was detected only a few times. This chain connects TRBV7-2 to TRBJ1-1, with D perhaps TRBD1 (5 bases). The CDR3 is 11 amino acids. Looked up from germline, CDR1 is SGHTA and CDR2 is FQGNSA. V shed 6 bases and J shed 8 bases, with 10 bases lying between them. The CDR3 loop is CASSPGQEAFF. For the CDR3, the DNA is TGTGCCAGCAGTCCCGGACAAGAAGCTTTCTTT. The full variable domain, completed using reference TRBV7-2 and TRBJ1-1, is GAGVSQSPSNKVTEKGKDVELRCDPISGHTALYWYRQSLGQGLEFLIYFQGNSAPDKSGLPSDRFSAERTGGSVSTLTIQRTQQEDSAVYLCASSPGQEAFFGQGTRLTVV.

The rearrangement uses TRBV4-3 and TRBJ2-5; the match to TRBD2 covers 12 bases. This CDR3 spans 20 amino acids. CDR1 is LGHNA, CDR2 YSLEER, per germline. The ends lost 0 bases at V and 5 bases at J; junction bases unmatched: 16. DNA of the CDR3: TGCGCCAGCAGCCAAGAAAGGCTAGCGGGAGGGCTAATAGGTTGGGAGACCCAGTACTTC. This codes for CASSQERLAGGLIGWETQYF.

This sequence joins TRBV5-1 and TRBJ2-7; 7 bases map to TRBD1. Germline values: CDR1 SGHRS, CDR2 YFSETQ. V gave up 5 bases and J gave up 2 bases; unmatched junction bases: 4. This CDR3 is built from 13 residues. The CDR3 spells CASRGQNPYEQYF. The DNA of the CDR3 is TGCGCCAGCAGGGGACAGAACCCCTACGAGCAGTACTTC.

This clonotype appeared a few times. The chain is built from TRBV28 and TRBJ1-6; D not resolved. The CDR3 is 15 residues long. In germline, CDR1 is MDHEN, CDR2 SYDVKM. Trimming took 3 bases from V and 6 from J, leaving 12 bases between them. The CDR3 is CASSLWGIGNSPLHF. In nucleotides, the CDR3 is TGTGCCAGCAGTTTGTGGGGTATAGGTAATTCACCCCTCCACTTT.

V gene TRBV2 combines with J gene TRBJ2-1; 12 nucleotides line up with TRBD1. The CDR3 is 15 residues long. CDR1 is SNHLY, CDR2 FYNNEI, per germline. The V segment lost 5 bases and the J segment 9 bases; nucleotides outside the gene matches: 8. CDR3 in DNA: TGTGCCAGCAGTCAGAGGGACAGGGGGCTCAGTGAGCAGTTCTTC. Translating it yields CASSQRDRGLSEQFF.

This chain joins TRBV15 and TRBJ2-1; TRBD1 is a possible D gene (6 bases). The germline CDR1 and CDR2 sequences are LNHNV and YYDKDF (reference sequence). CDR3 length equals 14 residues. Trimming removed 0 bases from V and 6 bases from J, with 9 bases in between. CDR3 region: CATSRDGTLNEQFF. CDR3 nucleotide sequence: TGTGCCACCAGCAGAGATGGGACACTCAATGAGCAGTTCTTC.

The chain uses TRBV6-1 and TRBJ1-2; unclear D gene. This CDR3 is built from 15 residues. V was cut by 3 bases and J by 3 bases, with 14 bases left in between. Germline V gene lookup returns CDR1 MNHNS and CDR2 SASEGT. CDR3 in DNA: TGTGCCAGCAGTGATGGACTCAGGTCGCACTATGGCTACACCTTC. This translates into CASSDGLRSHYGYTF.

There are a few counts of this clonotype. This chain links TRBV5-1 with TRBJ2-1; the match to TRBD2 covers 14 bases. V gave up 4 bases and J gave up 6 bases; unmatched junction bases: 6. The CDR3 extends over 16 amino acids. Germline CDR1 is SGHRS and CDR2 is YFSETQ. The CDR3: CASSNPGLAGANEQFF. CDR3 bases: TGCGCCAGCAGCAACCCGGGACTAGCGGGAGCCAATGAGCAGTTCTTC.

The rearrangement joins TRBV20-1 to TRBJ2-3, with 8 bases lining up with TRBD2. J gave up 2 bases and V 5 bases, and 12 bases lay outside the gene matches. The CDR3 loop spans 16 amino acids. The germline V gene has CDR1 DFQATT and CDR2 SNEGSKA (reference sequence). The CDR3 reads CSALQFTSGLTDTQYF. The DNA of the CDR3 is TGCAGTGCTCTCCAATTTACTAGCGGACTCACAGATACGCAGTATTTT.

In regard to this clonotype: With a much larger clone just one base away, this may be a read error. The J gene is TRBJ1-2, the V gene TRBV20-1; 7 nucleotides align to TRBD1. The V gene's germline CDR1 is DFQATT and CDR2 SNEGSKA (reference sequence). CDR3 length: 15 residues. Trimming took 7 bases from V and 4 from J; bases not matched to a gene: 15. In nucleotides, the CDR3 is TGCAGTGTCCCTCCGGGACAGCTCCTTTCCTATGGCTACACCTTC. Protein sequence: CSVPPGQLLSYGYTF.

The chain is built from TRBV10-3 and TRBJ1-3; weak D call: TRBD1 (5 bases). The CDR3 loop spans 14 amino acids. Germline CDR1 is ENHRY and CDR2 is SYGVKD. Trimming stripped 7 bases from V and 0 bases from J, with 10 bases between. CDR3 protein: CAIKEGNSGNTIYF. The CDR3 coding sequence is TGTGCCATCAAAGAGGGGAACTCTGGAAACACCATATATTTT.

The chain is built from TRBV24-1 and TRBJ2-5, with D possibly being TRBD1 (5 bases). This CDR3 is built from 13 residues. Germline V gene sequence: CDR1 KGHDR, CDR2 SFDVKD. V lost 3 bases and J lost 1, with 5 bases in between. This CDR3 is CATSDGAQETQYF. As DNA, the CDR3 is TGTGCCACCAGTGATGGGGCCCAAGAGACCCAGTACTTC.

This chain uses TRBV4-2 with TRBJ1-4; weak D call: TRBD1 (5 bases). V lost 7 bases to trimming and J lost 4 bases, with 16 bases between them. This CDR3 contains 15 residues. Germline CDR1 reads LGHNA; CDR2 reads YNFKEQ. CDR3 in amino acids: CASTSAGGDNEKLFF. The CDR3 DNA reads TGTGCCAGCACCTCTGCCGGGGGAGATAATGAAAAACTGTTTTTT.

This sequence joins TRBV6-5 and TRBJ2-1; 11 nucleotides line up with TRBD2. The germline V gene has CDR1 MNHEY and CDR2 SVGAGI. The CDR3 extends over 15 amino acids. V lost 4 bases, J lost 10 bases, and 9 bases stayed unmatched. The CDR3 DNA follows: TGTGCCAGCAGTTCAACTAGCGGGGGCTTGGGCGAGCAGTTCTTC. Translating it yields CASSSTSGGLGEQFF.

A few counts support this clonotype. The rearrangement joins TRBV7-9 to TRBJ2-1, with D unclear. The germline V gene has CDR1 SEHNR and CDR2 FQNEAQ (reference sequence). Trimming stripped 5 bases from V and 1 base from J, with 9 bases between. The CDR3 sequence is 14 residues long. This CDR3 is CASSPVASYNEQFF. The DNA of the CDR3 is TGTGCCAGCAGCCCAGTGGCTTCCTACAATGAGCAGTTCTTC.

The chain is built from TRBV7-2 and TRBJ2-7, with unresolved D. V lost 2 bases to trimming and J lost 2 bases, with 10 bases between them. Per germline, CDR1 SGHTA and CDR2 FQGNSA. The CDR3 totals 14 residues. The CDR3 loop is CASSLQALAYEQYF. The CDR3 DNA follows: TGTGCCAGCAGCTTACAGGCCCTAGCCTACGAGCAGTACTTC.

The sample holds a few counts of this clonotype. The chain carries TRBV6-5 and TRBJ1-1; D remains ambiguous. This CDR3 region has 12 residues. The V and J ends lost 0 bases and 9 bases respectively, with 8 bases between them. The germline V gene encodes CDR1 MNHEY and CDR2 SVGAGI. The CDR3 loop reads CASSYSGLQAFF. The CDR3 DNA sequence: TGTGCCAGCAGTTACTCGGGGTTACAAGCTTTCTTT.

This chain uses TRBV7-8 with TRBJ2-2, with 7 nucleotides matching TRBD2. CDR3 size: 15 residues. The trim removed 3 bases at V and 5 bases at J, leaving 6 bases unmatched. CDR1 and CDR2 (germline): SGHVS, FQNEAQ. CDR3 region: CASSFETSQTGELFF. The DNA for the CDR3 is TGTGCCAGCAGCTTCGAGACTAGCCAGACCGGGGAGCTGTTTTTT. Using reference TRBV7-8 and TRBJ2-2 for the parts outside the CDR3, the full variable domain is GAGVSQSPRYKVAKRGQDVALRCDPISGHVSLFWYQQALGQGPEFLTYFQNEAQLDKSGLPSDRFFAERPEGSVSTLKIQRTQQEDSAVYLCASSFETSQTGELFFGEGSRLTVL.

The V call is TRBV15, the J call TRBJ2-7; D is unclear. From germline, CDR1 is LNHNV and CDR2 YYDKDF (reference sequence). The ends were cut back, 1 base at V and 4 bases at J, with 11 bases in the middle. This CDR3 has 14 amino acids. This CDR3 reads CATSRVVQGYEQYF. DNA of the CDR3: TGTGCCACCAGCAGAGTAGTCCAAGGTTACGAGCAGTACTTC.

This chain links TRBV20-1 with TRBJ1-5, with D perhaps matching TRBD1 (6 bases). The CDR3 is 13 amino acids. Germline assignment: CDR1 DFQATT and CDR2 SNEGSKA (reference sequence). Trimming stripped 5 bases from V and 3 bases from J, with 11 bases between. CDR3 loop: CSAPQGINQPQHF. For the CDR3, the DNA is TGCAGTGCTCCCCAGGGGATCAATCAGCCCCAGCATTTT.

This chain connects TRBV12-3 or TRBV12-4 to TRBJ1-3, with D possibly TRBD1 on 5 matching bases. The V and J ends lost 6 bases and 4 bases respectively, with 16 bases between them. The CDR3 has 15 residues. CDR3: CASSSRGSGGNTIYF. Here the CDR3 DNA reads TGTGCCAGCAGCTCCCGGGGCTCGGGGGGAAACACCATATATTTT.

This clonotype was counted between two and nine times. The chain couples TRBV7-9 to TRBJ2-1; tentative D call: TRBD2 (5 bases). Germline CDR1 and CDR2: SEHNR and FQNEAQ (reference sequence). This CDR3 comprises 15 residues. Trimming cost V 1 base and J 8 bases, with 15 bases left between them. CDR3 region: CASSLVPGKEYEQFF. The CDR3 DNA follows: TGTGCCAGCAGCTTAGTGCCGGGAAAAGAGTATGAGCAGTTCTTC.

The V and J genes are TRBV5-1 and TRBJ2-7; 11 positions match TRBD2. The J segment lost 4 bases and the V segment lost 3 bases, leaving 3 bases of the junction unmatched. The germline V gene encodes CDR1 SGHRS and CDR2 YFSETQ. The CDR3 extends over 14 amino acids. In nucleotides, the CDR3 is TGCGCCAGCAGCTCCGGGACTAGCGGATACGAGCAGTACTTC. Translation gives CASSSGTSGYEQYF.

This clonotype was seen more than once but under ten times. Here the CDR3 reads CASSLVLGRGSSYNEQFF. CDR3 sequence (DNA): TGTGCCAGCAGCTTGGTACTAGGCAGGGGGAGCTCCTACAATGAGCAGTTCTTC. The rearrangement joins TRBV5-5 to TRBJ2-1; 7 positions match TRBD1. The CDR3 runs to 18 residues. Losses at the gene ends were 0 bases for V and 0 bases for J; bases not matched to a gene: 9. Germline lookup yields CDR1 SGHKS and CDR2 YYEKEE (reference sequence).

Comment on this clonotype: A much larger clone is a single base away; this may be a read error. This chain connects TRBV29-1 to TRBJ2-2; 7 nucleotides agree with TRBD1. J lost 5 bases, V lost 5 bases, and 5 bases had no gene match. From germline, CDR1 is SQVTM and CDR2 ANQGSEA. This CDR3 has 13 residues. CDR3: CSVRTGDTGELFF. The CDR3 DNA sequence: TGCAGCGTTCGGACAGGAGATACCGGGGAGCTGTTTTTT.

This clonotype has only a few counts. The chain recombines TRBV20-1 with TRBJ1-1; TRBD1 agrees at 12 bases. Germline V lookup: CDR1 DFQATT, CDR2 SNEGSKA (reference sequence). J lost 9 bases, V lost 1 base, and 6 bases had no gene match. CDR3 length: 14 residues. CDR3 sequence: CSARGDRGLGKAFF. The CDR3, as DNA: TGCAGTGCTAGAGGGGACAGGGGGCTGGGGAAAGCTTTCTTT.